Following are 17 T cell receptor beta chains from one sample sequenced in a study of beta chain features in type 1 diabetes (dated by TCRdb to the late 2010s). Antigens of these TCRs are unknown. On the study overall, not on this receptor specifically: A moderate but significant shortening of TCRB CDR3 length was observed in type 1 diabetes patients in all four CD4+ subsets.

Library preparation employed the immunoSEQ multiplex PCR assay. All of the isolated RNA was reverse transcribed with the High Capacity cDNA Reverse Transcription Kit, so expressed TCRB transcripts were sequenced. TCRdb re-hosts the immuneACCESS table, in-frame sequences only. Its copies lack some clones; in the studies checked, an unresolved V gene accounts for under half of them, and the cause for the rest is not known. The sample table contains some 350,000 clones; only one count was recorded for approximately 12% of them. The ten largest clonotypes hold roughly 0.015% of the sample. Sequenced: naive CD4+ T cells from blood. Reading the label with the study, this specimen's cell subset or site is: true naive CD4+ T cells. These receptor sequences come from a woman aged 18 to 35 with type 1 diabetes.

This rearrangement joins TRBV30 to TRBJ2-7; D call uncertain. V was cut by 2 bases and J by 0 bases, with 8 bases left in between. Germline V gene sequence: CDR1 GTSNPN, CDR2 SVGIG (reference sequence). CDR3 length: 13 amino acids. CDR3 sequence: CAWSRYSSYEQYF. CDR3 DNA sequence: TGTGCCTGGAGTCGGTACAGCTCCTACGAGCAGTACTTC.

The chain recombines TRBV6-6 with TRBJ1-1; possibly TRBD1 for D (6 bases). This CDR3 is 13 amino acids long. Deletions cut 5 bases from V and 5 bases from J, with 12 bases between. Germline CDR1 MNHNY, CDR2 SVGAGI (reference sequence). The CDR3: CASSPITGTEAFF. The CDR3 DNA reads TGTGCCAGCAGTCCGATAACAGGGACTGAAGCTTTCTTT.

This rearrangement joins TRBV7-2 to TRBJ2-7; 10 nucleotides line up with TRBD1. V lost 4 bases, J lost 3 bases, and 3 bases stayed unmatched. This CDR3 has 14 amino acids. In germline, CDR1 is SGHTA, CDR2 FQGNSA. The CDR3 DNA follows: TGTGCCAGCAGCTGGGACAGGGGAAACTACGAGCAGTACTTC. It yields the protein CASSWDRGNYEQYF.

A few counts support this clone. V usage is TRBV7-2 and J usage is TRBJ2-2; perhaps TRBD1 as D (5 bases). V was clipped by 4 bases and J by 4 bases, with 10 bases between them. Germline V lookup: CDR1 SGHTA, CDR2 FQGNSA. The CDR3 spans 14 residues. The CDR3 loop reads CASSWGTGTGELFF. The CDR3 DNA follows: TGTGCCAGCAGCTGGGGAACAGGCACCGGGGAGCTGTTTTTT.

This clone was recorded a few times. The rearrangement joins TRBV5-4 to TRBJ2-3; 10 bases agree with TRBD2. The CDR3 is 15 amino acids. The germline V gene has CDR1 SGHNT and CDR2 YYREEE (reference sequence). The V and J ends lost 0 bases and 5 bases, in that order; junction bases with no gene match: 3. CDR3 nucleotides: TGTGCCAGCAGCTTGGGGCTAGCGGGAGAAGATACGCAGTATTTT. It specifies CASSLGLAGEDTQYF.

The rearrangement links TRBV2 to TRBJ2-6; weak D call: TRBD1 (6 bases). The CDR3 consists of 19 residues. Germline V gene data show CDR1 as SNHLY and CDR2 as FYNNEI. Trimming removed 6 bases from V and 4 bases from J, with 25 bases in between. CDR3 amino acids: CASSAPGGQRLSGANVLTF. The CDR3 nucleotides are TGTGCCAGCAGCGCCCCCGGTGGACAGCGTCTATCGGGGGCCAACGTCCTGACTTTC.

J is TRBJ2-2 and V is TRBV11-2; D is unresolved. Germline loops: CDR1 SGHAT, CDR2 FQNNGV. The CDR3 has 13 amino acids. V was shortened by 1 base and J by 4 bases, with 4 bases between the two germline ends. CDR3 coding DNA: TGTGCCAGCAGCTTAGTCCGCACCGGGGAGCTGTTTTTT. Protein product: CASSLVRTGELFF.

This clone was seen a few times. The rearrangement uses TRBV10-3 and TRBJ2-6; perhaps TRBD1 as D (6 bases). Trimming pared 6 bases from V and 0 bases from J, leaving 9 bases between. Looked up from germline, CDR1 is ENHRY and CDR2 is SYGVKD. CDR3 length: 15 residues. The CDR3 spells CAIRTGDSGANVLTF. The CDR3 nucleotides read TGTGCCATCAGGACAGGCGACTCTGGGGCCAACGTCCTGACTTTC.

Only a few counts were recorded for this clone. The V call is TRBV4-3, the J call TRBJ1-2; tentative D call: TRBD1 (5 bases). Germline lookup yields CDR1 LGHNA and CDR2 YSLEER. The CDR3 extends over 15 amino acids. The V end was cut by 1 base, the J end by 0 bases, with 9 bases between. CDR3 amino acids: CASSQARAPNYGYTF. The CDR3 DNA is TGCGCCAGCAGCCAAGCCAGGGCCCCTAACTATGGCTACACCTTC.

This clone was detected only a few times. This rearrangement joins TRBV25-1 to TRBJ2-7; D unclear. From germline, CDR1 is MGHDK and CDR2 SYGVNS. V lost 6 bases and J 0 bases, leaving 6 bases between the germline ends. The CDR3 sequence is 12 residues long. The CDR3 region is CASRQYSYEQYF. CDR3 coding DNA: TGTGCCAGCAGGCAGTACTCCTACGAGCAGTACTTC.

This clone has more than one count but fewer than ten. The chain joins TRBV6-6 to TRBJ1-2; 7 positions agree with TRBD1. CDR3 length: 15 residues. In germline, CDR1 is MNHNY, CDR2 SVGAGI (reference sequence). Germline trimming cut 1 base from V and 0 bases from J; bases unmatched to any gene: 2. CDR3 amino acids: CASSYFGQANYGYTF. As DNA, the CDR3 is TGTGCCAGCAGTTACTTTGGACAGGCTAACTATGGCTACACCTTC.

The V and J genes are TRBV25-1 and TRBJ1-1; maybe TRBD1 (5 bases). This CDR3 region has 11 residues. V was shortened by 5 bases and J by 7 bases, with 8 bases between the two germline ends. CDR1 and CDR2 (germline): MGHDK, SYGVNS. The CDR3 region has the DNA TGTGCCAGCAGTAAGGGGATTGAAGCTTTCTTT. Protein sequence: CASSKGIEAFF.

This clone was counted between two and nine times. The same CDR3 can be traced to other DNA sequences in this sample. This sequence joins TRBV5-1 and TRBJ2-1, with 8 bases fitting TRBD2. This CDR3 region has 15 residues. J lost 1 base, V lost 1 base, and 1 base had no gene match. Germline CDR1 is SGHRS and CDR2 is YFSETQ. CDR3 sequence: CASSLSGSSYNEQFF. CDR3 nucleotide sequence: TGCGCCAGCAGCTTGAGCGGGAGTTCCTACAATGAGCAGTTCTTC.

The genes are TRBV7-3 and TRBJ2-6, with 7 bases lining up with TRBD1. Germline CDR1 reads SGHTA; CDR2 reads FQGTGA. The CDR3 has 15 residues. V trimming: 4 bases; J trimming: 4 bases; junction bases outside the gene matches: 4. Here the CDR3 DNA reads TGTGCCAGCAGCTCGACAGGGTTCGGGGCCAACGTCCTGACTTTC. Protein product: CASSSTGFGANVLTF.

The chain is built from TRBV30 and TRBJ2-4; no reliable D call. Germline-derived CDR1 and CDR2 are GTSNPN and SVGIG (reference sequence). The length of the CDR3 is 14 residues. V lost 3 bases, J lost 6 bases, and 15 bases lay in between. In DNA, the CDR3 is TGTGCCTGGAGCCGTGGTCAGGTTGGAAACATTCAGTACTTC. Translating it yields CAWSRGQVGNIQYF.

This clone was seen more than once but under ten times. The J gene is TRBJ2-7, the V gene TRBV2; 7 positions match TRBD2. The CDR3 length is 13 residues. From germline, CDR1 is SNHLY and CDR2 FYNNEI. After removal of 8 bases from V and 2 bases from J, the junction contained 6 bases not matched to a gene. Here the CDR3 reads CASLRDYTYEQYF. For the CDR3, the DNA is TGTGCCAGCCTCCGGGACTATACCTACGAGCAGTACTTC.

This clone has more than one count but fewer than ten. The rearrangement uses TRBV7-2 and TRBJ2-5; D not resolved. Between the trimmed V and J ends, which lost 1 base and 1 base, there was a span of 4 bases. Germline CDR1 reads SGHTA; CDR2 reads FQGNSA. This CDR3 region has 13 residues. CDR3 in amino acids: CASSLVAQETQYF. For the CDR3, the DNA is TGTGCCAGCAGCTTAGTGGCCCAAGAGACCCAGTACTTC.